This T cell receptor beta chain was recorded in a study of CD8 T cells in Susac syndrome. This clonotype has only one observation. Its antigen is unknown. RNA totalling roughly 0.45 to 1 ug underwent reverse transcription with random hexamers. Using its own MiXCR run on the immunoSEQ multiplex PCR reads, TCRdb lists one record per CDR3 protein. The table lists some 180,000 distinct CDR3 sequences, roughly 94% of them singletons. Whole-study findings and limits: In its TCR sequencing and HLA analysis, the study acknowledged that the number of individuals was relatively small.

With 4 bases clipped from V and 7 bases from J, the junction kept 8 bases outside the gene matches. Germline loops: CDR1 SGHRS, CDR2 YFSETQ. The CDR3 extends over 14 amino acids. The chain recombines TRBV5-1 with TRBJ2-1, with 7 bases matching TRBD1. The clonotype was recovered from a human donor with Susac syndrome. The specimen was CD4+ T cells from PBMCs. CDR3 amino acids: CASSQTGIQNEQFF. DNA of the CDR3: TGCGCCAGCAGCCAGACAGGGATTCAGAATGAGCAGTTCTTC.